This T cell receptor (beta chain) was observed in a study of T cells expressing NK-cell markers. Whole-study results and caveats: Certain NKG2C+ T cell clones were expanded, and their HCMV specificity remained unclear.

As concerns this clonotype: Antigen: not known.

TCRdb reanalyzed the 5' RACE reads, giving one entry per CDR3 protein sequence and no DNA. The sample holds hundreds of thousands of distinct CDR3 sequences. Sample: blood T cells: a sorted CD56 or NKG2C T cell subset, CD4+ or CD8+ T cells, or bulk PBMC T cells (not recorded which). The source is a man aged 18-30 years in good health.

CDR3 sequence reads: CAIPRGPNEKLFF. J is TRBJ1-4 and V is TRBV24-1; TCRdb outputs TRBD1, but without DNA this stays unchecked. The CDR3 is 13 residues long. The V gene's germline CDR1 is KGHDR and CDR2 SFDVKD.